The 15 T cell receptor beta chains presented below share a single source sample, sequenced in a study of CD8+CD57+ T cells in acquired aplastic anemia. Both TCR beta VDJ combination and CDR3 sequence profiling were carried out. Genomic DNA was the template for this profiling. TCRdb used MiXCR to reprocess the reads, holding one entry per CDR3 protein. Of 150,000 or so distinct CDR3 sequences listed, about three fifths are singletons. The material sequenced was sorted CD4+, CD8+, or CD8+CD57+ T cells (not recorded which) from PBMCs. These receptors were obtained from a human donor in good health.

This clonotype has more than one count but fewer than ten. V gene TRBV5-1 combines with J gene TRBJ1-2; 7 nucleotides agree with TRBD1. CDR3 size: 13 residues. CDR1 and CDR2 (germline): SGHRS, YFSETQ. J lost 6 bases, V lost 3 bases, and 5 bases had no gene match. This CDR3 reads CASSYGQANGYTF. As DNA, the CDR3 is TGCGCCAGCAGCTATGGACAGGCAAATGGCTACACCTTC.

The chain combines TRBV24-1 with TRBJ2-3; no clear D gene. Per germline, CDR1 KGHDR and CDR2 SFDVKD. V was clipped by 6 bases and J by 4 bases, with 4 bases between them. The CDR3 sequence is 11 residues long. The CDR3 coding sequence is TGTGCCACCAGTCAGGCAGATACGCAGTATTTT. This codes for CATSQADTQYF.

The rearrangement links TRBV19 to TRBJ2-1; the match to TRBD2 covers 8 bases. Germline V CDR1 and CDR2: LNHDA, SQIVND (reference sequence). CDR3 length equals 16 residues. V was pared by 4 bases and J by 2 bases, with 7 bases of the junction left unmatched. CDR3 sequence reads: CASSRVSGGPYNEQFF. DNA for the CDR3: TGTGCCAGTAGTAGGGTAAGCGGGGGACCCTACAATGAGCAGTTCTTC. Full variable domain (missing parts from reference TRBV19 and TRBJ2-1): DGGITQSPKYLFRKEGQNVTLSCEQNLNHDAMYWYRQDPGQGLRLIYYSQIVNDFQKGDIAEGYSVSREKKESFPLTVTSAQKNPTAFYLCASSRVSGGPYNEQFFGPGTRLTVL.

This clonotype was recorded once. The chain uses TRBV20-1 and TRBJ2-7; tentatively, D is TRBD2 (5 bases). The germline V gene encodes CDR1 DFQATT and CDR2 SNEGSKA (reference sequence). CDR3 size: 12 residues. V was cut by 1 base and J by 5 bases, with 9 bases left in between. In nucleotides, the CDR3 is TGCAGTGCTAGAGGAGGGTTCCACGAGCAGTACTTC. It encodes CSARGGFHEQYF.

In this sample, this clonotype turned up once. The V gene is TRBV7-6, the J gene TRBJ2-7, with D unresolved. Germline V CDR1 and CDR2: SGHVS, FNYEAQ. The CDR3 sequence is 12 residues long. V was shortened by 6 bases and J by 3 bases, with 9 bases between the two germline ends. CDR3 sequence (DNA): TGTGCCAGCAGTCGGGCCTTCTACGAGCAGTACTTC. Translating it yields CASSRAFYEQYF. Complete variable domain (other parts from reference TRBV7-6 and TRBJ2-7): GAGVSQSPRYKVTKRGQDVALRCDPISGHVSLYWYRQALGQGPEFLTYFNYEAQQDKSGLPNDRFSAERPEGSISTLTIQRTEQRDSAMYRCASSRAFYEQYFGPGTRLTVT.

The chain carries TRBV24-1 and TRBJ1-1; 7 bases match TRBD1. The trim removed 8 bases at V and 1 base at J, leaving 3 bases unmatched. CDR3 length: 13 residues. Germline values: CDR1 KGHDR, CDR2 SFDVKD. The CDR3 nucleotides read TGTGCCACCAAGGACAGGCAGAACACTGAAGCTTTCTTT. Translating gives CATKDRQNTEAFF.

The CDR3 reads CSARVSGYEQYF. CDR3 nucleotides: TGCAGTGCTAGAGTGTCGGGGTACGAGCAGTACTTC. The V call is TRBV20-1, the J call TRBJ2-7; possibly TRBD2 for D (5 bases). The CDR3 extends over 12 amino acids. Germline-derived CDR1 and CDR2 are DFQATT and SNEGSKA (reference sequence). The V end was cut by 1 base, the J end by 4 bases, with 8 bases between.

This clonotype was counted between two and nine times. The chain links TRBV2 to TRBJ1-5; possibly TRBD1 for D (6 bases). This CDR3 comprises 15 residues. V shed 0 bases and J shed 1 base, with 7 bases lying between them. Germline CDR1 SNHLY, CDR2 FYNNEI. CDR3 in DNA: TGTGCCAGCAGTGAAGCAGGGGGAAGCAATCAGCCCCAGCATTTT. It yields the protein CASSEAGGSNQPQHF.

The CDR3: CASSYRLAETDTQYF. The CDR3 region has the DNA TGTGCCAGCAGTTACAGACTAGCGGAAACAGATACGCAGTATTTT. V gene TRBV27 combines with J gene TRBJ2-3, with 9 positions matching TRBD2. The germline V gene encodes CDR1 MNHEY and CDR2 SMNVEV (reference sequence). The CDR3 contains 15 residues. The V and J ends lost 4 bases and 3 bases, in that order; junction bases with no gene match: 5.

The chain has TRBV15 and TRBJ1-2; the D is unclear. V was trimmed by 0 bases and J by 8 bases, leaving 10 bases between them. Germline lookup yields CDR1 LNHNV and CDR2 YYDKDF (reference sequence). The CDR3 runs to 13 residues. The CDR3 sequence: CATSRDTVGGYTF. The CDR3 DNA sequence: TGTGCCACCAGCAGAGATACGGTTGGGGGCTACACCTTC.

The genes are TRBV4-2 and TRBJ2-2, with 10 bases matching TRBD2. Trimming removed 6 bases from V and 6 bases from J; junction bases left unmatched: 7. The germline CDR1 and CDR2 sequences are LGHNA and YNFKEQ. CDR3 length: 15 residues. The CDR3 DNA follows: TGTGCCAGCAGACGAGCGGGAGGGCCGTCCGGGGAGCTGTTTTTT. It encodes CASRRAGGPSGELFF.

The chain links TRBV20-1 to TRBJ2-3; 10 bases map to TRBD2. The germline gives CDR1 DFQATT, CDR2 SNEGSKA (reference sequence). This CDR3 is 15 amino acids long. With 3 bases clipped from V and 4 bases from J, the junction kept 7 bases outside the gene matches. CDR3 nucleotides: TGCAGTGCTAGTATTCTAGCGGGAGTGTCAGATACGCAGTATTTT. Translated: CSASILAGVSDTQYF.

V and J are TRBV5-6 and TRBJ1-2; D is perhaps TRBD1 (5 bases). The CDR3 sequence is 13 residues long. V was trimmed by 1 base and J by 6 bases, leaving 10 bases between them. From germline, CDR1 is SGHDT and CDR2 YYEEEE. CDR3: CASSLKGADGYTF. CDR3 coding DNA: TGTGCCAGCAGCTTGAAAGGGGCGGATGGCTACACCTTC.

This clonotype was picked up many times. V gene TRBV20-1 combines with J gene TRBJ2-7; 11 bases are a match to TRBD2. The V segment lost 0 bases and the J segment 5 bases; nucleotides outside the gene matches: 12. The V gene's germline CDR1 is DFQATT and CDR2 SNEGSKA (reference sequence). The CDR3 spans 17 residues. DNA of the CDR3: TGCAGTGCTAGAGATCGATCCCCGGGACTAGCGGTTGACGAGCAGTACTTC. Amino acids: CSARDRSPGLAVDEQYF.

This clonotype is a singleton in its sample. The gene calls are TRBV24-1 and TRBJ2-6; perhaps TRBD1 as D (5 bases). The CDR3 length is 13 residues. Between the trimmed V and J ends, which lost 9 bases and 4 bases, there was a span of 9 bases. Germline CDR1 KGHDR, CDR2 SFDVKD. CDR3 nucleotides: TGTGCCACCGGGGCTCTGGGGGCCAACGTCCTGACTTTC. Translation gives CATGALGANVLTF.